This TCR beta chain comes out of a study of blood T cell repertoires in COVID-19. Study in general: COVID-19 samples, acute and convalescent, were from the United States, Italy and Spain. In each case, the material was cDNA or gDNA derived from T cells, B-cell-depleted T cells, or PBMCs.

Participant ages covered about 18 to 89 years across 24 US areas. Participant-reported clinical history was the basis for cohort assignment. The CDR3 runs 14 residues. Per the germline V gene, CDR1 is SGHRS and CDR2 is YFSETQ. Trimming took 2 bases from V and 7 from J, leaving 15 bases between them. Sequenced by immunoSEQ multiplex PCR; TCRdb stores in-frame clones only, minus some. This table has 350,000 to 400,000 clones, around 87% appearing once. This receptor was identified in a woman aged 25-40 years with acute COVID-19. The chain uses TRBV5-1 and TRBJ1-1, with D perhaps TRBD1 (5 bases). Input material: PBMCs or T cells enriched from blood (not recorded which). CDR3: CASSLFQGLGEAFF. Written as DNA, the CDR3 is TGCGCCAGCAGCTTATTCCAGGGTTTGGGTGAAGCTTTCTTT.